The clone carrying this T cell receptor beta chain was counted once. Original processing notes: It was from reference gene primer amplification that nucleated cell counts were estimated. Clones were sequenced by immunoSEQ multiplex PCR, and TCRdb holds only the in-frame ones, with some missing. For V, J and clone size, that table is used; D and trimming come from the DNA. This sample has tens of thousands of clones, with more than 70% found just once. V lost 8 bases to trimming and J lost 19 bases, with 21 bases between them. Germline V gene sequence: CDR1 MDHEN, CDR2 SYDVKM. The CDR3 spans 12 residues. This specimen comes from a study of blood T cell repertoires in COVID-19. Study overall: Samples taken during acute and convalescent COVID-19 were collected in the United States, Italy and Spain. The cDNA or gDNA used as material had been derived from T cells, B-cell-depleted T cells, or PBMCs.

Sequenced sample: peripheral blood. The chain links TRBV28 to TRBJ1-6, with D maybe TRBD1 (6 bases). The clonotype comes from a woman in her 70s with acute or convalescent COVID-19. The CDR3 DNA is TGTGCCAGCGTTAACGCCGGGACATCTTATCACTTT. Its translation is CASVNAGTSYHF.